This TCR beta chain was observed in a study of T-cell memory formation after mild COVID-19. Findings and limits, study-wide: Among clones contracting day 15 to 85, CD4/CD8 was balanced, whereas later expanders leaned CD4+. The appearance of some responding clones in pre-infection memory suggested that cross-reactive memory joined.

As regards this clonotype: Its specificity is unknown.

TCRdb re-derived calls from the 5' RACE reads in MiXCR, one entry per CDR3 protein. This sample has 450,000 to 650,000 distinct CDR3 sequences; over 15% occur once, and the top ten carry 9.5% to 15%. The CDR3 has 15 amino acids. Per the germline V gene, CDR1 is MNHEY and CDR2 is SVGAGI. V was trimmed by 0 bases and J by 1 base, leaving 8 bases between them. The sequenced material came from PBMCs or a T cell subset sorted from them (not recorded which). The sequence was obtained from an adult woman who had mild COVID-19 (a few samples of this study predate the infection). Cell type and time point are not known. The chain joins TRBV6-5 to TRBJ2-3; unclear D gene. CDR3 sequence (DNA): TGTGCCAGCAGTTACTCGATCCTGGGCACAGATACGCAGTATTTT. This sequence encodes CASSYSILGTDTQYF.